Below, 5 T cell receptor beta chains from the same sample are listed, as sequenced in a study of blood T cell repertoires in COVID-19. Sequenced by immunoSEQ multiplex PCR; TCRdb stores in-frame clones only, minus some. This sample has 350,000 to 450,000 clones, with around 87% found just once. Sequencing was done on a sample of peripheral blood. These receptors all stem from a woman aged 60 to 75 with COVID-19, enrolled during active disease.

This clone was picked up one time. V usage is TRBV6-1 and J usage is TRBJ1-6; D gene uncertain. Germline CDR1 is MNHNS and CDR2 is SASEGT. This CDR3 is built from 16 residues. With 2 bases removed from V and 3 bases from J, the gap between germline ends came to 11 bases. CDR3 bases: TGTGCCAGCAGTGAAAGGAGGTCATTCTATAATTCACCCCTCCACTTT. Amino acids: CASSERRSFYNSPLHF.

The chain uses TRBV30 and TRBJ2-7; 9 bases map to TRBD1. CDR1 is GTSNPN and CDR2 is SVGIG in the germline V gene (reference sequence). This CDR3 region has 14 residues. After removal of 0 bases from V and 4 bases from J, the junction contained 4 bases not matched to a gene. CDR3 residues: CAWSVGGQGYEQYF. The CDR3 DNA sequence: TGTGCCTGGAGTGTTGGAGGACAGGGGTACGAGCAGTACTTC.

The CDR3 spells CASSLFAGQNTEAFF. The CDR3, as DNA: TGTGCCAGCAGCTTATTTGCAGGCCAGAACACTGAAGCTTTCTTT. This chain connects TRBV7-9 to TRBJ1-1; no clear D. The CDR3 covers 15 residues. The germline gives CDR1 SEHNR, CDR2 FQNEAQ (reference sequence). V dropped 2 bases and J dropped 1 base, with 11 bases sitting between them.

V is TRBV6-6 and J is TRBJ2-7, with unresolved D. CDR1 and CDR2 from the germline V gene are MNHNY and SVGAGI (reference sequence). The CDR3 covers 11 residues. V was clipped by 5 bases and J by 6 bases, with 8 bases between them. In nucleotides, the CDR3 is TGTGCCAGCAGTCAAGCCCCCGAGCAGTACTTC. It encodes CASSQAPEQYF.

The chain recombines TRBV5-1 with TRBJ1-1; maybe TRBD1 (6 bases). Germline CDR1 is SGHRS and CDR2 is YFSETQ. V shed 2 bases and J shed 1 base, with 12 bases lying between them. The CDR3 extends over 15 amino acids. CDR3 nucleotide sequence: TGCGCCAGCAGCTTTAGGACAGAGAGGAACACTGAAGCTTTCTTT. Encoded protein: CASSFRTERNTEAFF.